This T cell receptor (beta chain) came from a study of blood T cell repertoires in COVID-19. Study context: The analysed material was cDNA or gDNA that came from T cells, B-cell-depleted T cells, or PBMCs.

The assay was immunoSEQ multiplex PCR, and TCRdb's table has in-frame clones only and misses some. The table has approximately 260,000 clones, 70% to 90% seen once. Everyone who took part was roughly 18 to 89 years old, and they came from over 20 US areas. Clinical history reported by participants formed the basis on which cohorts were assigned. CDR1 ENHRY and CDR2 SYGVKD come from the germline V gene. The V end lost 3 bases, the J end lost 4 bases, and 9 bases lay between the germline ends. The CDR3 is made up of 13 amino acids. The sample taken for sequencing was PBMCs or T cells enriched from blood (not recorded which). The genes are TRBV10-3 and TRBJ1-2, with D unresolved. This receptor was obtained from a woman aged 40 to 49 with acute COVID-19. The CDR3, as DNA: TGTGCCATCAGTGAAGACAACATCTATGGCTACACCTTC. Translation gives CAISEDNIYGYTF.